This T cell receptor beta chain is drawn from a study of blood T cells in healthy people across ages. Points from the study as a whole: Researchers judged that diversity estimates from one million T cells fell short of true values.

This clonotype was detected only once. Its cognate antigen is unknown. Investigators took about 9.2 milliliters of peripheral blood from every donor. A J-beta primer mix and a sample-barcoded 5' primer were used in a second PCR of about 7 to 11 cycles. In TCRdb, the 5' RACE reads were re-called with MiXCR into one record per CDR3 protein. The sample has 790,000 or so distinct CDR3 sequences; about 42% are singletons. This receptor was taken from a man aged 80 or over in good health. Sequenced sample: blood.

The CDR3 is CASSSSSLGQYYEQYF. CDR3 nucleotide sequence: TGTGCCAGCAGTTCCAGCTCCCTCGGACAGTACTACGAGCAGTACTTC. This chain connects TRBV28 to TRBJ2-7, with D possibly matching TRBD1 (6 bases). V dropped 4 bases and J dropped 3 bases, with 19 bases sitting between them. The germline gives CDR1 MDHEN, CDR2 SYDVKM. There are 16 residues in the CDR3.